The 9 T cell receptor beta chains below come from one sample, sequenced in a study of cytomegalovirus exposure and HLA in healthy donors. PCR amplification relied on 60 Vbeta primers (plus 13 Jbeta primers). Repertoires were generated with immunoSEQ multiplex PCR, while TCRdb's copy carries only in-frame clones and drops some. The sample has about 190,000 clones, roughly 81% seen once; the top ten hold approximately 2%. The source material was PBMCs. The receptors originated from a woman younger than 45 in good health and CMV-seropositive.

The V and J genes are TRBV2 and TRBJ2-3, with 9 bases fitting TRBD2. Per germline, CDR1 SNHLY and CDR2 FYNNEI. There are 15 residues in the CDR3. The trim removed 5 bases at V and 0 bases at J, leaving 3 bases unmatched. In DNA, the CDR3 is TGTGCCAGCAGTACTGGACTAGCGAGCACAGATACGCAGTATTTT. This sequence encodes CASSTGLASTDTQYF. Looking up the rest from reference TRBV2 and TRBJ2-3 gives the full variable domain: EPEVTQTPSHQVTQMGQEVILRCVPISNHLYFYWYRQILGQKVEFLVSFYNNEISEKSEIFDDQFSVERPDGSNFTLKIRSTKLEDSAMYFCASSTGLASTDTQYFGPGTRLTVL.

The chain joins TRBV28 to TRBJ2-6; 8 bases are a match to TRBD1. Looked up from germline, CDR1 is MDHEN and CDR2 is SYDVKM. V gave up 5 bases and J gave up 2 bases; unmatched junction bases: 8. This CDR3 region has 17 residues. CDR3 nucleotide sequence: TGTGCCAGCAGTCCAGGACAGGGAGGAGCTGGGGCCAACGTCCTGACTTTC. It is translated as CASSPGQGGAGANVLTF.

The sample holds a few counts of this clone. The chain carries TRBV27 and TRBJ1-2; tentative D call: TRBD1 (5 bases). CDR1 is MNHEY and CDR2 is SMNVEV in the germline V gene (reference sequence). Between the trimmed V and J ends, which lost 2 bases and 2 bases, there was a span of 6 bases. This CDR3 is built from 13 residues. In DNA, the CDR3 is TGTGCCAGCAGTTTACGGGGGAACTATGGCTACACCTTC. Translating gives CASSLRGNYGYTF.

This clone was observed a single time. As DNA, the CDR3 is TGTGCCAGTAAACGCTCGTTAGAAACCATTCAGTACTTC. Its translation: CASKRSLETIQYF. The V call is TRBV19, the J call TRBJ2-4; D remains ambiguous. CDR1 LNHDA and CDR2 SQIVND come from the germline V gene (reference sequence). V lost 7 bases, J lost 9 bases, and 16 bases lay in between. The CDR3 loop spans 13 amino acids. Filled out from reference TRBV19 and TRBJ2-4, the complete variable domain reads DGGITQSPKYLFRKEGQNVTLSCEQNLNHDAMYWYRQDPGQGLRLIYYSQIVNDFQKGDIAEGYSVSREKKESFPLTVTSAQKNPTAFYLCASKRSLETIQYFGAGTRLSVL.

The chain employs TRBV4-3 and TRBJ1-6; the match to TRBD1 covers 8 bases. Germline CDR1 and CDR2: LGHNA and YSLEER. J gave up 9 bases and V 0 bases, and 7 bases lay outside the gene matches. The CDR3 spans 16 residues. CDR3 in amino acids: CASSQDLNRGSSPLHF. The CDR3 nucleotides are TGCGCCAGCAGCCAAGATCTTAACAGGGGGTCTTCACCCCTCCACTTT.

The genes are TRBV4-2 and TRBJ2-7; the D is unclear. The CDR3 extends over 16 amino acids. Germline V lookup: CDR1 LGHNA, CDR2 YNFKEQ. Trimming took off 0 bases at V and 2 bases at J, with 14 bases between the two ends. The DNA of the CDR3 is TGTGCCAGCAGCCAAGAGAAGGAGAAGGCGGCCTACGAGCAGTACTTC. Its translation: CASSQEKEKAAYEQYF.

The chain recombines TRBV30 with TRBJ2-1; TRBD2 matches 8 bases. Germline loops: CDR1 GTSNPN, CDR2 SVGIG (reference sequence). This CDR3 region has 15 residues. With 3 bases clipped from V and 4 bases from J, the junction kept 8 bases outside the gene matches. DNA of the CDR3: TGTGCCTGGAGCGGTACCGGGACTAGTTACAATGAGCAGTTCTTC. Encoded protein: CAWSGTGTSYNEQFF.

V is TRBV7-9 and J is TRBJ1-5, with D possibly being TRBD1 (6 bases). Looked up from germline, CDR1 is SEHNR and CDR2 is FQNEAQ (reference sequence). This CDR3 region has 19 residues. Trimming took off 3 bases at V and 3 bases at J, with 24 bases between the two ends. The CDR3 DNA follows: TGTGCCAGCAGCTTCTTTGGGGGCGACGGTTCGGTCTACAATCAGCCCCAGCATTTT. It translates to CASSFFGGDGSVYNQPQHF.

V gene TRBV19 combines with J gene TRBJ1-5, with D perhaps matching TRBD1 (5 bases). Deletions cut 7 bases from V and 0 bases from J, with 16 bases between. The CDR3 loop spans 16 amino acids. Germline V CDR1 and CDR2: LNHDA, SQIVND (reference sequence). The CDR3 protein is CASTRRLGDSNQPQHF. CDR3 sequence (DNA): TGTGCCAGTACCCGAAGACTAGGGGATAGCAATCAGCCCCAGCATTTT.